These 5 T cell receptor beta chains were all obtained from the same sample, sequenced in a study of naive and memory T cell subsets. Amplification of ligated cDNA took four PCR rounds with SP2 and nested alpha and beta constant primers. Each CDR3 protein gets one entry after TCRdb re-called the UMI-ligation and nested PCR reads with MiXCR. The sample has tens of thousands of distinct CDR3 sequences; roughly 7.3% are singletons. Specified treatment: skin biopsy from PPD injection site in Mantoux-positive individual. A UMI-containing oligonucleotide was joined by 3' ligation to the TCR cDNA template. The sample in question was skin, obtained from a tuberculin skin test site. The source of these receptors is an adult in good health.

This clonotype was counted many times. The chain couples TRBV20-1 to TRBJ1-5; D not resolved. The germline V and J ends were trimmed by 4 bases and 2 bases, with 6 bases remaining between them. The CDR3 sequence is 12 residues long. Germline CDR1 reads DFQATT; CDR2 reads SNEGSKA (reference sequence). This chain's CDR3 is CSAKSGNQPQHF. The CDR3 DNA sequence: TGCAGTGCTAAGAGTGGCAATCAGCCCCAGCATTTT.

Details on this clonotype: A much larger clone lies a single base off, so this may be a read error. The chain carries TRBV3-1 and TRBJ2-2, with D tentatively TRBD2 (6 bases). Germline V CDR1 and CDR2: LGHDT, YNNKEL (reference sequence). CDR3 length: 16 amino acids. The CDR3 spells CASSHDGSENTGERFF. CDR3 sequence (DNA): TGTGCCAGCAGCCATGACGGGAGCGAGAACACCGGGGAGCGGTTTTTT.

This clonotype was observed at least ten times. V gene TRBV2 combines with J gene TRBJ2-7, with TRBD1 matching 8 bases. The germline V gene has CDR1 SNHLY and CDR2 FYNNEI. CDR3 length: 12 amino acids. V trimming: 6 bases; J trimming: 6 bases; junction bases outside the gene matches: 4. CDR3 sequence: CASSQQGGEQYF. CDR3 in DNA: TGTGCCAGCAGCCAACAGGGGGGCGAGCAGTACTTC.

This clonotype was seen ten or more times. The V call is TRBV10-3, the J call TRBJ2-2; D unresolved. Trimming took off 2 bases at V and 4 bases at J, with 8 bases between the two ends. The germline CDR1 and CDR2 sequences are ENHRY and SYGVKD. CDR3 size: 14 residues. The CDR3 reads CAISEGRSTGELFF. The CDR3 DNA sequence: TGTGCCATCAGTGAGGGCAGGAGCACCGGGGAGCTGTTTTTT.

In its sample, this clonotype was seen many times. The rearrangement links TRBV6-6 to TRBJ1-1; D gene ambiguous. The CDR3 spans 13 residues. Trimming cost V 5 bases and J 4 bases, with 11 bases left between them. Germline values: CDR1 MNHNY, CDR2 SVGAGI (reference sequence). The CDR3 loop reads CASSPGGSTEAFF. As DNA, the CDR3 is TGTGCCAGCAGTCCCGGAGGCAGCACTGAAGCTTTCTTT.